This T cell receptor beta chain was identified in a study of blood T cell repertoires in COVID-19. Deletions cut 0 bases from V and 12 bases from J, with 12 bases between. In germline, CDR1 is LNHNV, CDR2 YYDKDF (reference sequence). The CDR3 is made up of 13 amino acids. Libraries were prepared by immunoSEQ multiplex PCR; TCRdb keeps only in-frame clonotypes and omits some of them. The repertoire holds 200,000 to 250,000 clones, with approximately 86% as singletons. V usage is TRBV15 and J usage is TRBJ2-1; D ambiguous. Sequencing was performed on PBMCs or T cells enriched from blood (not recorded which). The receptor was isolated from a middle-aged woman with acute COVID-19. Written as DNA, the CDR3 is TGTGCCACCAGCAGAGACCAAGTGCGCGCGCAGTTCTTC. This sequence encodes CATSRDQVRAQFF.